The source of this T cell receptor (beta chain) is a study of T cells in Graves' hyperthyroidism and ophthalmopathy. Turning to the study itself: At the time of initial diagnosis and before any treatment, peripheral blood was collected.

This clonotype was seen ten or more times. Authors of the study amplified TCR beta CDR3 regions from RNA transcripts. An initial round of RT-PCR targeting the TCR CDR3 relied on the HTBI primer set. TCRdb reprocessed the multiplex PCR reads via MiXCR and lists one record per CDR3 protein. The table includes 300,000 to 350,000 distinct CDR3 sequences, approximately 15% detected once. The V gene lost 7 bases and the J gene lost 3 bases, with 16 bases spanning the gap. From germline, CDR1 is MDHEN and CDR2 SYDVKM. The CDR3 is 14 amino acids. This TCR was recovered from a woman in her 30s with Graves' hyperthyroidism. The sample was blood. The J gene is TRBJ2-7, the V gene TRBV28; D may be TRBD1 or TRBD2 (6 bases each). CDR3 DNA sequence: TGTGCCAGCATCGAGGCAGGGGACTTCTACGAGCAGTACTTC. It codes for CASIEAGDFYEQYF.